A single sample gave rise to the 32 T cell receptor beta chains below, sequenced in a study of blood T cell repertoires in COVID-19. Libraries were prepared by immunoSEQ multiplex PCR; TCRdb keeps only in-frame clonotypes and omits some of them. This table holds under 200,000 clones, roughly four fifths found once. The sequencing input was peripheral blood. The origin of the receptors is a human donor with acute or convalescent COVID-19. The donor label of this sample is uncertain.

The rearrangement links TRBV29-1 to TRBJ2-3; D not certain. V lost 4 bases to trimming and J lost 1 base, with 6 bases between them. This CDR3 spans 12 amino acids. Germline loops: CDR1 SQVTM, CDR2 ANQGSEA. The CDR3 DNA is TGCAGCGTTGCGCAGGGCACAGATACGCAGTATTTT. This encodes CSVAQGTDTQYF.

CDR3 sequence: CASSLGGSGGVTDTQYF. The CDR3 DNA sequence: TGTGCCAGCAGCTTAGGAGGTAGCGGGGGTGTCACAGATACGCAGTATTTT. The V call is TRBV11-2, the J call TRBJ2-3; 9 nucleotides align to TRBD2. J gave up 2 bases and V 1 base, and 7 bases lay outside the gene matches. The CDR3 loop spans 17 amino acids. Germline V CDR1 and CDR2: SGHAT, FQNNGV.

The J gene is TRBJ2-7, the V gene TRBV3-1 (or the pseudogene TRBV3-2); TRBD1 is a possible D gene (5 bases). Germline V gives CDR1 LGHDT, CDR2 YNNKEL (reference sequence). The CDR3 covers 14 residues. Trimming pared 3 bases from V and 1 base from J, leaving 10 bases between. In DNA form, the CDR3 reads TGTGCCAGCAGCCAGACAGTGCTTTCCTACGAGCAGTACTTC. This encodes CASSQTVLSYEQYF.

The genes are TRBV20-1 and TRBJ2-7, with D perhaps TRBD2 (5 bases). Germline CDR1 DFQATT, CDR2 SNEGSKA (reference sequence). V lost 3 bases to trimming and J lost 3 bases, with 18 bases between them. The length of the CDR3 is 15 residues. CDR3 region: CSASFSAGRFYEQYF. The CDR3, as DNA: TGCAGTGCTAGTTTCTCGGCGGGTAGGTTCTACGAGCAGTACTTC.

The V call is TRBV3-1 (or the pseudogene TRBV3-2), the J call TRBJ2-5; D uncertain. The CDR3 extends over 13 amino acids. The V gene lost 8 bases and the J gene lost 1 base, with 11 bases spanning the gap. In germline, CDR1 is LGHDT, CDR2 YNNKEL (reference sequence). This CDR3 is CASSPHGQETQYF. The CDR3, as DNA: TGTGCCAGCTCCCCCCACGGCCAAGAGACCCAGTACTTC.

CDR3 region: CSVSPTGLDEQFF. The CDR3 coding sequence is TGCAGCGTTAGCCCTACGGGACTAGATGAGCAGTTCTTC. V usage is TRBV29-1 and J usage is TRBJ2-1; TRBD2 matches 8 bases. Germline-derived CDR1 and CDR2 are SQVTM and ANQGSEA. There are 13 residues in the CDR3. Losses at the gene ends were 5 bases for V and 8 bases for J; bases not matched to a gene: 8.

The count of this clone is one. This chain joins TRBV7-8 and TRBJ2-5; D is possibly TRBD1 (5 bases). Trimming left V 0 bases short and J 2 bases short, with 25 bases between. Germline CDR1 reads SGHVS; CDR2 reads FQNEAQ. The CDR3 sequence is 20 residues long. DNA of the CDR3: TGTGCCAGCAGCTTAGCGGGGTCTATACACAGGATCCCCCGTCAAGAGACCCAGTACTTC. Translation gives CASSLAGSIHRIPRQETQYF.

This chain joins TRBV11-2 and TRBJ2-7; 13 positions agree with TRBD2. Germline V gives CDR1 SGHAT, CDR2 FQNNGV. V trimming: 1 base; J trimming: 0 bases; junction bases outside the gene matches: 9. The CDR3 totals 19 residues. The CDR3 sequence: CASSLGRTSGRRISYEQYF. As DNA, the CDR3 is TGTGCCAGCAGCTTAGGACGGACTAGCGGGAGAAGGATCTCCTACGAGCAGTACTTC.

This sequence joins TRBV15 and TRBJ2-1; 8 positions agree with TRBD1. CDR1 is LNHNV and CDR2 is YYDKDF in the germline V gene (reference sequence). The trim removed 5 bases at V and 4 bases at J, leaving 4 bases unmatched. CDR3 length: 14 residues. The CDR3 is CATSLGTGYNEQFF. The DNA for the CDR3 is TGTGCCACCAGCCTGGGGACAGGTTACAATGAGCAGTTCTTC.

This clone was picked up one time. V gene TRBV28 combines with J gene TRBJ1-5; no clear D. V dropped 5 bases and J dropped 2 bases, with 13 bases sitting between them. Looked up from germline, CDR1 is MDHEN and CDR2 is SYDVKM. The CDR3 consists of 15 residues. This CDR3 is CASSPGLRGNQPQHF. CDR3 nucleotide sequence: TGTGCCAGCAGTCCCGGACTGCGGGGCAATCAGCCCCAGCATTTT.

J is TRBJ2-7 and V is TRBV2; 7 nucleotides match TRBD1. V shed 6 bases and J 2 bases; nucleotides not matched to a gene: 7. The germline V gene has CDR1 SNHLY and CDR2 FYNNEI. CDR3 length: 14 residues. DNA of the CDR3: TGTGCCAGCAGAGATCGACAGGGTACCTACGAGCAGTACTTC. It specifies CASRDRQGTYEQYF.

This clone was observed a single time. The chain employs TRBV6-8 and TRBJ2-1, with 7 bases aligning to TRBD2. Germline V gene sequence: CDR1 MNHGY, CDR2 SAAAGT. V was pared by 7 bases and J by 8 bases, with 5 bases of the junction left unmatched. The CDR3 covers 12 residues. CDR3 sequence reads: CASNQGGHEQFF. The CDR3 DNA is TGTGCCAGCAACCAGGGAGGGCATGAGCAGTTCTTC.

V gene TRBV6-5 combines with J gene TRBJ2-7, with 8 bases aligning to TRBD1. Germline loops: CDR1 MNHEY, CDR2 SVGAGI. V dropped 6 bases and J dropped 4; count of bases not matched to a gene: 8. The CDR3 runs to 14 residues. The DNA of the CDR3 is TGTGCCAGCAGATCGACAGGGGAGTCATACGAGCAGTACTTC. Translating it yields CASRSTGESYEQYF.

The rearrangement links TRBV5-4 to TRBJ2-3; no clear D gene. Germline assignment: CDR1 SGHNT and CDR2 YYREEE (reference sequence). V was clipped by 1 base and J by 0 bases, with 9 bases between them. The CDR3 sequence is 15 residues long. This CDR3 reads CASSLSRQSTDTQYF. The CDR3 DNA sequence: TGTGCCAGCAGCTTGTCGAGACAAAGCACAGATACGCAGTATTTT.

V gene TRBV9 combines with J gene TRBJ1-4, with D unclear. CDR1 and CDR2 (germline): SGDLS, YYNGEE. This CDR3 has 17 residues. Trimming took 0 bases from V and 0 from J, leaving 12 bases between them. The CDR3 DNA reads as TGTGCCAGCAGCGTAGGGAGGTGGGAAGCAACTAATGAAAAACTGTTTTTT. It is translated as CASSVGRWEATNEKLFF.

J is TRBJ1-2 and V is TRBV11-2; D remains ambiguous. The V end lost 7 bases, the J end lost 4 bases, and 19 bases lay between the germline ends. Germline V lookup: CDR1 SGHAT, CDR2 FQNNGV. The CDR3 runs 15 residues. The CDR3 loop reads CASTYSADTSYGYTF. CDR3 DNA: TGTGCCAGCACCTACTCCGCCGATACCTCCTATGGCTACACCTTC.

The chain employs TRBV3-1 (or the pseudogene TRBV3-2) and TRBJ2-7; no clear D. The germline V and J ends were trimmed by 0 bases and 2 bases, with 11 bases remaining between them. Germline V gene data show CDR1 as LGHDT and CDR2 as YNNKEL (reference sequence). The CDR3 sequence is 15 residues long. CDR3 amino acids: CASSQDTARAYEQYF. The CDR3, as DNA: TGTGCCAGCAGCCAAGATACGGCACGGGCCTACGAGCAGTACTTC.

The J gene is TRBJ1-6, the V gene TRBV3-1 (or the pseudogene TRBV3-2), with D possibly TRBD1 on 6 matching bases. V lost 4 bases and J 5 bases, leaving 15 bases between the germline ends. CDR3 length: 16 amino acids. Germline CDR1 LGHDT, CDR2 YNNKEL (reference sequence). The CDR3 reads CASSRWEGGDNSPLHF. The CDR3 DNA reads TGTGCCAGCAGCCGATGGGAAGGGGGTGATAATTCACCCCTCCACTTT.

This clone was detected a few times. The rearrangement joins TRBV30 to TRBJ1-2; TRBD1 is a possible D gene (5 bases). The CDR3 is 10 amino acids. Trimming pared 7 bases from V and 8 bases from J, leaving 11 bases between. Germline-derived CDR1 and CDR2 are GTSNPN and SVGIG (reference sequence). CDR3: CAYRRGGYTF. The CDR3 region has the DNA TGTGCCTATCGGAGGGGCGGCTACACCTTC.

Turning to this clone: At the DNA level, this CDR3 is encoded by other sequences in the same sample as well. The chain combines TRBV28 with TRBJ2-5; D gene unclear. Germline values: CDR1 MDHEN, CDR2 SYDVKM. Trimming shortened V by 4 bases and J by 2 bases, and 14 bases separated the two germline ends. The CDR3 is 15 residues long. Here the CDR3 DNA reads TGTGCCAGCAGTTCCGCTCGACATACTCAAGAGACCCAGTACTTC. Residues: CASSSARHTQETQYF.

This sequence joins TRBV28 and TRBJ2-7; TRBD1 aligns across 9 bases. The germline CDR1 and CDR2 sequences are MDHEN and SYDVKM. J gave up 3 bases and V 2 bases, and 2 bases lay outside the gene matches. The CDR3 totals 14 residues. The CDR3 loop is CASSLRTGVYEQYF. The CDR3 region has the DNA TGTGCCAGCAGTTTAAGGACAGGGGTCTACGAGCAGTACTTC.

The chain joins TRBV19 to TRBJ2-1, with 9 bases that match TRBD2. This CDR3 has 16 residues. CDR1 is LNHDA and CDR2 is SQIVND in the germline V gene (reference sequence). The ends lost 5 bases at V and 8 bases at J; junction bases unmatched: 13. The CDR3 here is CASSRAGGLNFDEQFF. The CDR3 region has the DNA TGTGCCAGTAGTCGAGCGGGGGGATTAAATTTTGATGAGCAGTTCTTC.

This chain joins TRBV5-6 and TRBJ2-7; no clear D gene. The germline V and J ends were trimmed by 0 bases and 3 bases, with 4 bases remaining between them. The CDR3 contains 12 residues. The germline gives CDR1 SGHDT, CDR2 YYEEEE. This CDR3 is CASSLASYEQYF. CDR3 coding DNA: TGTGCCAGCAGCTTGGCCAGCTACGAGCAGTACTTC.

The gene calls are TRBV4-2 and TRBJ2-3, with 14 bases fitting TRBD2. The trim removed 1 base at V and 5 bases at J, leaving 11 bases unmatched. This CDR3 is built from 19 residues. Germline V gives CDR1 LGHNA, CDR2 YNFKEQ. CDR3 in amino acids: CASSQGGLAGVIRRDTQYF. CDR3 sequence (DNA): TGTGCCAGCAGCCAAGGGGGACTAGCGGGAGTTATTAGAAGAGATACGCAGTATTTT.

Only a few counts were recorded for this clone. This rearrangement joins TRBV10-1 to TRBJ1-1, with D unresolved. The germline V gene encodes CDR1 WNHNN and CDR2 SYGVQD (reference sequence). This CDR3 has 10 residues. Trimming stripped 8 bases from V and 5 bases from J, with 6 bases between. CDR3 sequence: CASPVTEAFF. In nucleotides, the CDR3 is TGCGCCAGCCCTGTTACTGAAGCTTTCTTT.

The chain employs TRBV19 and TRBJ2-1, with 16 positions matching TRBD2. Trimming removed 4 bases from V and 7 bases from J; junction bases left unmatched: 4. Germline CDR1 LNHDA, CDR2 SQIVND (reference sequence). This CDR3 region has 16 residues. The CDR3 is CASSTRGLAGGNEQFF. The CDR3 DNA reads TGTGCCAGTAGTACCAGGGGACTAGCGGGGGGGAATGAGCAGTTCTTC. The full variable domain, its missing parts supplied by reference TRBV19 and TRBJ2-1, is DGGITQSPKYLFRKEGQNVTLSCEQNLNHDAMYWYRQDPGQGLRLIYYSQIVNDFQKGDIAEGYSVSREKKESFPLTVTSAQKNPTAFYLCASSTRGLAGGNEQFFGPGTRLTVL.

This clone has a single count. The chain is built from TRBV28 and TRBJ1-1; D gene ambiguous. The CDR3 loop spans 15 amino acids. Germline V gene data show CDR1 as MDHEN and CDR2 as SYDVKM. V gave up 6 bases and J gave up 2 bases, with 16 bases separating them. CDR3 in amino acids: CASSNGGIGNTEAFF. For the CDR3, the DNA is TGTGCCAGCAGCAATGGAGGAATTGGAAACACTGAAGCTTTCTTT.

The V and J genes are TRBV7-2 and TRBJ1-1; 9 bases align to TRBD1. Germline assignment: CDR1 SGHTA and CDR2 FQGNSA. V was pared by 9 bases and J by 5 bases, with 7 bases of the junction left unmatched. CDR3 size: 13 residues. CDR3 amino acids: CASRTGEETEAFF. For the CDR3, the DNA is TGTGCCAGTAGGACAGGGGAGGAGACTGAAGCTTTCTTT.

The chain carries TRBV18 and TRBJ2-7; the D gene is possibly TRBD1 (6 bases). V was cut by 2 bases and J by 3 bases, with 8 bases left in between. Germline CDR1 is KGHSH and CDR2 is LQKENI. The CDR3 is 13 amino acids. The CDR3 loop reads CASSPIRGYEQYF. The CDR3 DNA sequence: TGTGCCAGCTCACCAATCAGGGGCTACGAGCAGTACTTC.

CDR3 loop: CASSQRVAGGGETQYF. CDR3 in DNA: TGTGCCAGCAGCCAAAGAGTTGCGGGGGGCGGAGAGACCCAGTACTTC. This sequence joins TRBV3-1 (or the pseudogene TRBV3-2) and TRBJ2-5, with TRBD2 identical over 8 bases. J was trimmed by 4 bases and V by 2 bases; bases with no gene match: 9. CDR1 and CDR2 (germline): LGHDT, YNNKEL (reference sequence). The CDR3 loop spans 16 amino acids.

A few counts support this clone. This sequence joins TRBV25-1 and TRBJ1-5, with a weak D call TRBD1 (6 bases). CDR1 is MGHDK, CDR2 SYGVNS, per germline. The CDR3 has 13 amino acids. V lost 6 bases and J 7 bases, leaving 13 bases between the germline ends. The CDR3 nucleotides are TGTGCCAGCAGACAGGGAAGGGGGCAGCCCCAGCATTTT. It codes for CASRQGRGQPQHF.

This CDR3 reads CASRDYSLGDQPQHF. CDR3 nucleotide sequence: TGTGCCAGCAGAGATTACTCCCTAGGGGATCAGCCCCAGCATTTT. The rearrangement uses TRBV6-5 and TRBJ1-5; weak D call: TRBD1 (5 bases). The CDR3 is 15 residues long. V lost 6 bases to trimming and J lost 5 bases, with 17 bases between them. Germline CDR1 reads MNHEY; CDR2 reads SVGAGI.